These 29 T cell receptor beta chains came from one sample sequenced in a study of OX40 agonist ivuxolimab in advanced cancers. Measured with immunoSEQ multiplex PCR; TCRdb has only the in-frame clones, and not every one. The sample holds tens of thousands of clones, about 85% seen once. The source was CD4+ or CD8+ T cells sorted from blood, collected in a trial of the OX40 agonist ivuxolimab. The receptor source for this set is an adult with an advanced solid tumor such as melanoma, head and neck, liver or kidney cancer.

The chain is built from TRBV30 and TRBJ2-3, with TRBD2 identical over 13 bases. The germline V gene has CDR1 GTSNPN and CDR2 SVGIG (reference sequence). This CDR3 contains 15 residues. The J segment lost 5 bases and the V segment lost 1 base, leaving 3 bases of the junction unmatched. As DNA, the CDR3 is TGTGCCTGGAGTGCCGGACTAGCGGGAGAAGATACGCAGTATTTT. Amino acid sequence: CAWSAGLAGEDTQYF.

As DNA, the CDR3 is TGTGCCAGCAGTTTATGGTCTAGCGGCCTGAACACCGGGGAGCTGTTTTTT. Translation gives CASSLWSSGLNTGELFF. This rearrangement joins TRBV28 to TRBJ2-2; 7 nucleotides match TRBD2. The CDR3 is 17 residues long. In germline, CDR1 is MDHEN, CDR2 SYDVKM. The ends lost 0 bases at V and 1 base at J; junction bases unmatched: 5.

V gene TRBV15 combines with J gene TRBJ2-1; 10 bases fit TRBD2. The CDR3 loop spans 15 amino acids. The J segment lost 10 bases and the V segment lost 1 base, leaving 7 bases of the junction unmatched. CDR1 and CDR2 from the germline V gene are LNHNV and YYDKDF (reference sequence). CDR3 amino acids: CATSRGTSGLEEQFF. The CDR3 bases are TGTGCCACCAGCAGAGGGACTAGCGGCCTTGAGGAGCAGTTCTTC.

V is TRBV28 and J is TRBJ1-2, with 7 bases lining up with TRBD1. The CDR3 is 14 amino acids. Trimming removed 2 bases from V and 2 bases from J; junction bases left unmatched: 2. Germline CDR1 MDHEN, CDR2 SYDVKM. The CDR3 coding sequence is TGTGCCAGCAGTTTAAACAGGGGCAACTATGGCTACACCTTC. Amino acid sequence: CASSLNRGNYGYTF.

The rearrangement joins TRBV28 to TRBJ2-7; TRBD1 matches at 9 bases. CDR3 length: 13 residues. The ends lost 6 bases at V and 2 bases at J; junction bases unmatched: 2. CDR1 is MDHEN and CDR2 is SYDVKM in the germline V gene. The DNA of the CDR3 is TGTGCCAGCAGCCGGGACAGGGCCTACGAGCAGTACTTC. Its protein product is CASSRDRAYEQYF.

The CDR3 loop reads CASSSGQGETQYF. The CDR3 DNA reads as TGTGCCAGCAGTTCCGGACAGGGCGAGACCCAGTACTTC. The chain joins TRBV6-1 to TRBJ2-5; 8 nucleotides align to TRBD1. Germline V gives CDR1 MNHNS, CDR2 SASEGT. The CDR3 spans 13 residues. Trimming cost V 5 bases and J 5 bases; bases outside gene matches: 4.

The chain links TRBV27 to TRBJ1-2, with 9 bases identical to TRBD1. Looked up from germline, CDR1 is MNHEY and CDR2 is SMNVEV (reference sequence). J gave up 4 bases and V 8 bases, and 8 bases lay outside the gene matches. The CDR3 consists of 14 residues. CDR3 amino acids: CASSMGTGRYGYTF. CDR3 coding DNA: TGTGCCAGCTCAATGGGGACAGGGCGCTATGGCTACACCTTC.

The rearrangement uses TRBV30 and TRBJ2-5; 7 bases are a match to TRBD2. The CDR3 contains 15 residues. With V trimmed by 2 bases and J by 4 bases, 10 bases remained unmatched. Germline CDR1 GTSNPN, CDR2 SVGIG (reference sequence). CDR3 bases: TGTGCCTGGAGTCGCGGACTAGTGGACCCAGAGACCCAGTACTTC. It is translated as CAWSRGLVDPETQYF.

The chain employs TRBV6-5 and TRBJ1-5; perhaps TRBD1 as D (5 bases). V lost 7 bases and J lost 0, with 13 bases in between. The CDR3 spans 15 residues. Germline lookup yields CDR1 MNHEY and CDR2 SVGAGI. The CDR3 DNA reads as TGTGCCAGCAACCCCGACAGCAATAGCAATCAGCCCCAGCATTTT. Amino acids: CASNPDSNSNQPQHF.

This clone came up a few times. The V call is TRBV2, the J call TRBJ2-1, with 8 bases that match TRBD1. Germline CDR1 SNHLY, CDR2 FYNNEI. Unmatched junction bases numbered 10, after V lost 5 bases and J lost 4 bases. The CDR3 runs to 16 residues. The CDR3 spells CASSFPPGQEYNEQFF. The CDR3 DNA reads TGTGCCAGCAGTTTTCCGCCGGGACAGGAGTACAATGAGCAGTTCTTC.

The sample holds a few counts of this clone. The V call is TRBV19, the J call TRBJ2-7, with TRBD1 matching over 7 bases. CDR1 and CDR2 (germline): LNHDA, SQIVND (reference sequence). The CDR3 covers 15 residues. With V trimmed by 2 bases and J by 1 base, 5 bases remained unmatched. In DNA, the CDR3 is TGTGCCAGTAGTATAATCCAGGGGGAATCCTACGAGCAGTACTTC. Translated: CASSIIQGESYEQYF.

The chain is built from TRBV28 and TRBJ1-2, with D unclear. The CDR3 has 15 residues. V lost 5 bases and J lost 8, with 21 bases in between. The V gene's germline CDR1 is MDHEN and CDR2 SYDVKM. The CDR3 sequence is CASSGATSPLGGYTF. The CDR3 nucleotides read TGTGCCAGCAGTGGCGCGACCTCCCCCCTAGGAGGCTACACCTTC.

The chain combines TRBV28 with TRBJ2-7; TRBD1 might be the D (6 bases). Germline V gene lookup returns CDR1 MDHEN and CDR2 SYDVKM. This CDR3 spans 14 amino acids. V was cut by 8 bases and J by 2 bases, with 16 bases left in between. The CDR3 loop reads CASQVNRVAYEQYF. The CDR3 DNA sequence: TGTGCCAGCCAAGTTAACAGGGTCGCCTACGAGCAGTACTTC.

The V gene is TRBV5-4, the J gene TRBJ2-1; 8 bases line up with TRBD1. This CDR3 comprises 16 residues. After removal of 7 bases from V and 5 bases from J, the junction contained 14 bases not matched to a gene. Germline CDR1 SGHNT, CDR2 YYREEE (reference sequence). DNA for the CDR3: TGTGCCAGCTCATGGACAGGGCTCTCCAGAGACAATGAGCAGTTCTTC. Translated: CASSWTGLSRDNEQFF.

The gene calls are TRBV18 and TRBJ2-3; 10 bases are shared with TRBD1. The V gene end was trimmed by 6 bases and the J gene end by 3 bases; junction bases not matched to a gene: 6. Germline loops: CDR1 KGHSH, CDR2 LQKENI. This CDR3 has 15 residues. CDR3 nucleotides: TGTGCCAGCTCCCCTCCGGGACAGGGGACAGATACGCAGTATTTT. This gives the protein CASSPPGQGTDTQYF.

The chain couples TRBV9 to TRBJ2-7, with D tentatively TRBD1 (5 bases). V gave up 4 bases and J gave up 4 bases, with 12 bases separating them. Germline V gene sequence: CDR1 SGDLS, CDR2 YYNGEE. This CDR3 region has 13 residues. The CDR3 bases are TGTGCCAGCAGCCAAGGGGCCTTTTACGAGCAGTACTTC. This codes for CASSQGAFYEQYF.

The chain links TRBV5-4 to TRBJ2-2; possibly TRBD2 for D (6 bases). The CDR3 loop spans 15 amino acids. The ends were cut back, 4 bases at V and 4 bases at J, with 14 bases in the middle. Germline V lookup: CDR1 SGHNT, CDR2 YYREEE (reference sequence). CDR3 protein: CASSRRAGPTGELFF. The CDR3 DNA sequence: TGTGCCAGCAGCCGGCGAGCGGGCCCCACCGGGGAGCTGTTTTTT. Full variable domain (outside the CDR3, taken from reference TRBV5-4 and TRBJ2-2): ETGVTQSPTHLIKTRGQQVTLRCSSQSGHNTVSWYQQALGQGPQFIFQYYREEENGRGNFPPRFSGLQFPNYSSELNVNALELDDSALYLCASSRRAGPTGELFFGEGSRLTVL.

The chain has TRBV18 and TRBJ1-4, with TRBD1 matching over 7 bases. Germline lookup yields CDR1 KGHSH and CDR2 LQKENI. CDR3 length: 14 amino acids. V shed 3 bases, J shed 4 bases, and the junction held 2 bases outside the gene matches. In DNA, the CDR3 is TGTGCCAGCTCACCTACAGGGGATAATGAAAAACTGTTTTTT. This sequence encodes CASSPTGDNEKLFF.

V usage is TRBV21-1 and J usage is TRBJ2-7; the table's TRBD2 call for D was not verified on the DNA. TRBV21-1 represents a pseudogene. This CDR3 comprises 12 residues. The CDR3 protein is CASNQPRGDWYF. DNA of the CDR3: TGTGCCAGCAACCAACCGCGGGGGGACTGGTACTTC.

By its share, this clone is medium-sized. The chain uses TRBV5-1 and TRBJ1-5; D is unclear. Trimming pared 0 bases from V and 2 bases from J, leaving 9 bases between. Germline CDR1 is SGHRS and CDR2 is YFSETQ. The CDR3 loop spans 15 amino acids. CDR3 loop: CASSLAGNGNQPQHF. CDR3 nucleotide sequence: TGCGCCAGCAGCTTGGCGGGTAACGGCAATCAGCCCCAGCATTTT. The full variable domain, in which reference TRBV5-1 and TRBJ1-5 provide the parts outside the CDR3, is KAGVTQTPRYLIKTRGQQVTLSCSPISGHRSVSWYQQTPGQGLQFLFEYFSETQRNKGNFPGRFSGRQFSNSRSEMNVSTLELGDSALYLCASSLAGNGNQPQHFGDGTRLSIL.

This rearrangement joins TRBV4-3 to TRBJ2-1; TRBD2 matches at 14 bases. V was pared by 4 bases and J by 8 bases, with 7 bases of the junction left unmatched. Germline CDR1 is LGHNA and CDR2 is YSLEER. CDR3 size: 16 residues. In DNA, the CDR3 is TGCGCCAGCAGCCTTATGTGGGGACTAGCGGGAGATGAGCAGTTCTTC. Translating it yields CASSLMWGLAGDEQFF.

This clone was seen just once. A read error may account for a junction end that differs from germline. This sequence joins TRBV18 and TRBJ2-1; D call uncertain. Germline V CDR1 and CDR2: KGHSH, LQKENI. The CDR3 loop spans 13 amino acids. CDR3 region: CASTPDLGNEQFF. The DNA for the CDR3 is TGTGCCAGCACACCCGATCTCGGCAATGAGCAGTTCTTC.

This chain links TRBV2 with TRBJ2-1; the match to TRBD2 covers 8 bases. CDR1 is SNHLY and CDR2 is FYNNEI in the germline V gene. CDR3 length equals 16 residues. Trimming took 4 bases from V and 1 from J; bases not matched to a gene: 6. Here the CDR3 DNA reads TGTGCCAGCAGTGTTGGGCGGGAGGAATCCTACAATGAGCAGTTCTTC. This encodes CASSVGREESYNEQFF.

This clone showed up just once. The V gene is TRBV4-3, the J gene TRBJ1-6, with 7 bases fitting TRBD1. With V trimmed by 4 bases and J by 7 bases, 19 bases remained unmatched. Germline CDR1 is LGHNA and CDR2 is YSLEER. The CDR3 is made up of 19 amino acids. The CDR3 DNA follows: TGCGCCAGCAGCCGAGACCCGGGACAGCCTACGACGAGGAATTCACCCCTCCACTTT. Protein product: CASSRDPGQPTTRNSPLHF.

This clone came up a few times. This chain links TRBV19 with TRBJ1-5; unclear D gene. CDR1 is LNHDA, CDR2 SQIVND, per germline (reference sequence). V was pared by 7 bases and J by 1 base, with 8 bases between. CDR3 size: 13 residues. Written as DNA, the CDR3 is TGTGCCAGTAATTTGAGAAGCAATCAGCCCCAGCATTTT. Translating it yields CASNLRSNQPQHF.

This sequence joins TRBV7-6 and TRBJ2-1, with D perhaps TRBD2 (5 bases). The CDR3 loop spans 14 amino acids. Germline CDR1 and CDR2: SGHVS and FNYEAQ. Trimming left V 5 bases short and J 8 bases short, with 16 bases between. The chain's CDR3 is CASSTYLPGDEQFF. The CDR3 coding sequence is TGTGCCAGCAGCACCTACCTGCCCGGGGATGAGCAGTTCTTC.

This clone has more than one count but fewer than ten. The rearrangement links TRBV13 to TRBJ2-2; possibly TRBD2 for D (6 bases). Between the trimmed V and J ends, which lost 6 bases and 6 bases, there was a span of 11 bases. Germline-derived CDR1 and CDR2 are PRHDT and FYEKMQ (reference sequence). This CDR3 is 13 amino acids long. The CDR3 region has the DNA TGTGCCAGCAGACCACCTAGCGCCGGGGAGCTGTTTTTT. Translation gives CASRPPSAGELFF.

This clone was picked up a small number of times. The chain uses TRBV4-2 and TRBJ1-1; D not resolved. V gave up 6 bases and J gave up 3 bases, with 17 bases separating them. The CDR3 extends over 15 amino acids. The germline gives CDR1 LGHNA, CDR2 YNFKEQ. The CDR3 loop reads CASSLGGNSHTEAFF. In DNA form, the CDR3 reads TGTGCCAGCAGTTTGGGCGGGAACAGTCACACTGAAGCTTTCTTT.

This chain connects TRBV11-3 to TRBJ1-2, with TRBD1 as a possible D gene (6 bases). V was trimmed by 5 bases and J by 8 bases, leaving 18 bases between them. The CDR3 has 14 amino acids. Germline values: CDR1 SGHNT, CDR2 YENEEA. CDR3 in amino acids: CASSADSGSGGYTF. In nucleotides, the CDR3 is TGTGCCAGCAGCGCGGACAGCGGGTCGGGGGGCTACACCTTC.